These 19 T cell receptor beta chains were all obtained from the same sample, sequenced in a study of T-cell reconstitution after alpha-beta-depleted transplantation in children. A library of TCRbeta sequences, prepared with unique molecular identifiers, was generated. MiXCR, run by TCRdb on the PCR reads, gives a single entry per CDR3 protein. This table holds about 420,000 distinct CDR3 sequences, 15% to 20% found once. The material was PBMCs, mostly from graft donor cells, obtained 360 days after TCRalphabeta/CD19-depleted stem cell transplant. These receptors all stem from a boy less than two years old who had a stem cell transplant for Wiskott-Aldrich syndrome, so the T cells may come from the graft donor.

The V call is TRBV7-2, the J call TRBJ1-1; D may be TRBD1 (6 bases). The CDR3 spans 13 residues. The germline V gene encodes CDR1 SGHTA and CDR2 FQGNSA. V was cut by 5 bases and J by 11 bases, with 18 bases left in between. This CDR3 is CASSGLTGQGAFF. CDR3 DNA sequence: TGTGCCAGCAGCGGCCTGACAGGCCAAGGGGCTTTCTTT.

The gene calls are TRBV5-5 and TRBJ2-1, with D maybe TRBD1 (6 bases). The CDR3 contains 16 residues. Looked up from germline, CDR1 is SGHKS and CDR2 is YYEKEE (reference sequence). Trimming removed 3 bases at V and 4 bases at J, with 17 bases between. Written as DNA, the CDR3 is TGTGCCAGCAGCTACCTATATGGACAGATTTACAATGAGCAGTTCTTC. It translates to CASSYLYGQIYNEQFF.

This clonotype came up a few times. V usage is TRBV10-3 and J usage is TRBJ2-1; 8 bases align to TRBD1. CDR3 size: 16 residues. V gave up 4 bases and J gave up 3 bases; unmatched junction bases: 8. Per the germline V gene, CDR1 is ENHRY and CDR2 is SYGVKD. The CDR3 DNA follows: TGTGCCATCAGTGGTCCCGGGACAGGAAACTACAATGAGCAGTTCTTC. It specifies CAISGPGTGNYNEQFF.

The rearrangement uses TRBV5-1 and TRBJ2-2; TRBD1 matches 7 bases. Germline CDR1 reads SGHRS; CDR2 reads YFSETQ. The CDR3 spans 15 residues. Losses at the gene ends were 7 bases for V and 0 bases for J; bases not matched to a gene: 6. The CDR3 DNA sequence: TGCGCCAGCCGATCGGGACAGCCGAACACCGGGGAGCTGTTTTTT. It specifies CASRSGQPNTGELFF. The variable domain in full, with the rest retrieved from reference TRBV5-1 and TRBJ2-2, is KAGVTQTPRYLIKTRGQQVTLSCSPISGHRSVSWYQQTPGQGLQFLFEYFSETQRNKGNFPGRFSGRQFSNSRSEMNVSTLELGDSALYLCASRSGQPNTGELFFGEGSRLTVL.

The sample holds a few counts of this clonotype. CDR3 sequence reads: CAINPGQGQETQYF. In DNA form, the CDR3 reads TGTGCCATCAATCCGGGACAGGGGCAAGAGACCCAGTACTTC. V usage is TRBV10-3 and J usage is TRBJ2-5, with 10 bases fitting TRBD1. Germline V gene data show CDR1 as ENHRY and CDR2 as SYGVKD. Germline trimming cut 7 bases from V and 2 bases from J; bases unmatched to any gene: 4. The CDR3 spans 14 residues.

This clonotype was counted between two and nine times. V is TRBV5-1 and J is TRBJ1-1, with TRBD1 as a possible D gene (6 bases). V was pared by 2 bases and J by 2 bases, with 10 bases between. The CDR3 length is 14 residues. The germline CDR1 and CDR2 sequences are SGHRS and YFSETQ. CDR3 in amino acids: CASSLRTENTEAFF. CDR3 DNA: TGCGCCAGCAGCTTACGGACAGAAAACACTGAAGCTTTCTTT.

V usage is TRBV5-1 and J usage is TRBJ2-7; 8 bases match TRBD1. The CDR3 extends over 19 amino acids. Germline CDR1 is SGHRS and CDR2 is YFSETQ. V trimming: 1 base; J trimming: 2 bases; junction bases outside the gene matches: 17. CDR3 coding DNA: TGCGCCAGCAGCTTGATAACTCACTTGACGGGACAGGTGGCCTACGAGCAGTACTTC. Translating gives CASSLITHLTGQVAYEQYF.

The chain is built from TRBV7-6 and TRBJ2-3; 11 positions match TRBD2. Germline V gene data show CDR1 as SGHVS and CDR2 as FNYEAQ. The CDR3 consists of 17 residues. The V segment lost 3 bases and the J segment 2 bases; nucleotides outside the gene matches: 7. DNA for the CDR3: TGTGCCAGCAGCTTTCCAACTAGCGGGGGTTTCACAGATACGCAGTATTTT. The encoded protein is CASSFPTSGGFTDTQYF.

The gene calls are TRBV7-2 and TRBJ2-1; no clear D. This CDR3 has 14 amino acids. CDR1 and CDR2 from the germline V gene are SGHTA and FQGNSA. The V end was cut by 1 base, the J end by 3 bases, with 7 bases between. CDR3 in amino acids: CASSLGQYYNEQFF. CDR3 bases: TGTGCCAGCAGCTTAGGACAATACTACAATGAGCAGTTCTTC.

CDR3 sequence: CAISELLGSEQYF. The DNA for the CDR3 is TGTGCCATCAGTGAATTGCTAGGGAGCGAGCAGTACTTC. The chain joins TRBV10-3 to TRBJ2-7, with D possibly matching TRBD2 (5 bases). CDR1 is ENHRY, CDR2 SYGVKD, per germline. The CDR3 has 13 amino acids. The germline V and J ends were trimmed by 3 bases and 6 bases, with 12 bases remaining between them.

The chain is built from TRBV12-3 or TRBV12-4 and TRBJ2-2, with D possibly TRBD2 on 7 matching bases. V was pared by 0 bases and J by 4 bases, with 9 bases between. The CDR3 sequence is 15 residues long. This chain's CDR3 is CASSLAGGPTGELFF. CDR3 DNA: TGTGCCAGCAGTTTAGCCGGGGGGCCCACCGGGGAGCTGTTTTTT.

This clonotype showed up just a few times. The J gene is TRBJ1-2, the V gene TRBV2; D remains unclear. The V and J ends lost 4 bases and 10 bases respectively, with 7 bases between them. The CDR3 is 10 amino acids. CDR1 and CDR2 from the germline V gene are SNHLY and FYNNEI. The CDR3 DNA follows: TGTGCCAGCAGTGGGGCGGCCTACACCTTC. This translates into CASSGAAYTF.

Only a few counts were recorded for this clonotype. The chain uses TRBV5-5 and TRBJ2-3; TRBD2 might be the D (5 bases). The CDR3 extends over 16 amino acids. In germline, CDR1 is SGHKS, CDR2 YYEKEE (reference sequence). Trimming cost V 1 base and J 0 bases, with 12 bases left between them. The CDR3 here is CASSLSASGSTDTQYF. The CDR3 nucleotides are TGTGCCAGCAGCTTGTCAGCGTCGGGAAGCACAGATACGCAGTATTTT.

In this sample, this clonotype turned up a few times. This chain uses TRBV21-1 with TRBJ2-3; the DNA was not compared with TRBD1, the D call given in the table. TRBV21-1 is labeled a pseudogene. The CDR3 is made up of 19 amino acids. CDR3 sequence (DNA): TGTGCCAGCAGCAAAGCGCGAGGGACAGGGGCACGACGCACAGATACGCAGTATTTT. This sequence encodes CASSKARGTGARRTDTQYF.

This clonotype was detected a few times. The chain links TRBV12-3 or TRBV12-4 to TRBJ2-5; weak D call: TRBD1 (6 bases). The CDR3 has 17 amino acids. V shed 6 bases and J shed 2 bases, with 22 bases lying between them. Written as DNA, the CDR3 is TGTGCCAGCAGCGCTAGTGGGACAAATAATTTTCAAGAGACCCAGTACTTC. It specifies CASSASGTNNFQETQYF.

This clonotype was counted many times. This chain joins TRBV13 and TRBJ2-4; D is ambiguous. Germline values: CDR1 PRHDT, CDR2 FYEKMQ (reference sequence). Trimming left V 2 bases short and J 8 bases short, with 13 bases between. CDR3 length equals 14 residues. This chain's CDR3 is CASSLRVELDIQYF. DNA of the CDR3: TGTGCCAGCAGCTTAAGAGTGGAGTTGGACATTCAGTACTTC.

This clonotype was counted between two and nine times. The rearrangement uses TRBV10-3 and TRBJ2-1; a possible D gene is TRBD2 (7 bases). This CDR3 contains 15 residues. Germline loops: CDR1 ENHRY, CDR2 SYGVKD. Between the trimmed V and J ends, which lost 7 bases and 0 bases, there was a span of 13 bases. The CDR3 region is CAITAGAFSYNEQFF. CDR3 coding DNA: TGTGCCATCACGGCGGGGGCCTTCTCCTACAATGAGCAGTTCTTC.

This clonotype occurred a few times. The rearrangement links TRBV3-1 to TRBJ1-2; unclear D gene. CDR1 and CDR2 (germline): LGHDT, YNNKEL (reference sequence). Trimming stripped 1 base from V and 5 bases from J, with 8 bases between. This CDR3 has 13 amino acids. The CDR3 loop reads CASSQVSTYGYTF. The CDR3 coding sequence is TGTGCCAGCAGCCAAGTAAGCACTTATGGCTACACCTTC.

This clonotype was picked up a small number of times. This sequence joins TRBV12-3 or TRBV12-4 and TRBJ2-7; perhaps D is TRBD1 or TRBD2 (5 bases each). The V end lost 3 bases, the J end lost 2 bases, and 14 bases lay between the germline ends. The CDR3 is made up of 15 amino acids. The CDR3 reads CASSLSRQGAYEQYF. CDR3 DNA sequence: TGTGCCAGCAGTTTGTCCCGGCAGGGAGCCTACGAGCAGTACTTC.